A single sample gave rise to the 26 T cell receptor beta chains below, sequenced in a study of CD8 T cells in Susac syndrome. RNA was extracted with the RNeasy kit, and a quantity of about 0.45 to 1 ug was reverse transcribed using random hexamers. Each CDR3 protein is one row after TCRdb ran MiXCR on the immunoSEQ multiplex PCR reads. This sample has 120,000 to 150,000 distinct CDR3 sequences, with approximately 95% found just once. The specimen sequenced was CD4+ T cells from PBMCs. Receptor source: a human donor in good health.

The chain is built from TRBV5-1 and TRBJ1-2; D may be TRBD1 (5 bases). The length of the CDR3 is 14 residues. The germline V gene has CDR1 SGHRS and CDR2 YFSETQ. V was pared by 4 bases and J by 4 bases, with 14 bases between. CDR3 amino acids: CASSAGDGAYGYTF. The CDR3 coding sequence is TGCGCCAGCAGCGCTGGGGACGGCGCCTATGGCTACACCTTC.

The V and J genes are TRBV5-5 and TRBJ2-7; D uncertain. Germline V CDR1 and CDR2: SGHKS, YYEKEE (reference sequence). The CDR3 length is 10 residues. V was shortened by 2 bases and J by 3 bases, with 0 bases between the two germline ends. The CDR3 here is CASSFYEQYF. The CDR3 DNA is TGTGCCAGCAGCTTCTACGAGCAGTACTTC.

This clonotype came up a few times. The chain recombines TRBV12-3 or TRBV12-4 with TRBJ2-7; 11 bases align to TRBD2. The CDR3 contains 14 residues. The ends lost 5 bases at V and 3 bases at J; junction bases unmatched: 3. The CDR3 protein is CASSPGLADYEQYF. CDR3 coding DNA: TGTGCCAGCAGTCCGGGACTAGCGGACTACGAGCAGTACTTC.

This chain links TRBV5-8 with TRBJ1-1; D gene uncertain. The V gene lost 2 bases and the J gene lost 0 bases, with 8 bases spanning the gap. Germline V gene data show CDR1 as SGHTS and CDR2 as YDEGEE. CDR3 length equals 14 residues. CDR3 residues: CASSLGWVNTEAFF. CDR3 sequence (DNA): TGTGCCAGCAGCTTAGGATGGGTGAACACTGAAGCTTTCTTT.

V and J are TRBV3-1 and TRBJ1-1, with D hard to call. The CDR3 is 13 residues long. CDR1 and CDR2 from the germline V gene are LGHDT and YNNKEL (reference sequence). Trimming cost V 1 base and J 8 bases, with 11 bases left between them. In DNA form, the CDR3 reads TGTGCCAGCAGCCAAGGGATTAGGGTGGAAGCTTTCTTT. Protein sequence: CASSQGIRVEAFF.

This clonotype was found once. The rearrangement links TRBV3-1 to TRBJ2-1; D is possibly TRBD1 or TRBD2 (5 bases each). The CDR3 spans 13 residues. V lost 3 bases and J 16 bases, leaving 19 bases between the germline ends. Germline CDR1 is LGHDT and CDR2 is YNNKEL (reference sequence). The CDR3 region is CASSHFRSGRSFF. CDR3 sequence (DNA): TGTGCCAGCAGCCATTTTCGGTCGGGACGGAGTTTCTTC.

The chain joins TRBV18 to TRBJ1-1, with 8 positions matching TRBD1. The germline V gene has CDR1 KGHSH and CDR2 LQKENI. The length of the CDR3 is 14 residues. V dropped 1 base and J dropped 6; count of bases not matched to a gene: 4. The CDR3 DNA sequence: TGTGCCAGCTCACCACTGGACAGGGTGGCTGAAGCTTTCTTT. Translating gives CASSPLDRVAEAFF.

The chain has TRBV7-9 and TRBJ2-5; D gene uncertain. V was shortened by 5 bases and J by 0 bases, with 4 bases between the two germline ends. Germline V gene sequence: CDR1 SEHNR, CDR2 FQNEAQ (reference sequence). The CDR3 consists of 12 residues. The CDR3 region has the DNA TGTGCCAGCAGCGCCAACCAAGAGACCCAGTACTTC. It specifies CASSANQETQYF.

This clonotype was detected only once. V gene TRBV7-8 combines with J gene TRBJ2-2, with a tentative D call TRBD2 (5 bases). This CDR3 comprises 19 residues. The V end was cut by 3 bases, the J end by 7 bases, with 27 bases between. Germline loops: CDR1 SGHVS, CDR2 FQNEAQ. The CDR3 DNA reads as TGTGCCAGCAGCTTTCTCCCCGAGGGCCTAGGACTGGGTGGCGGGGAGCTGTTTTTT. It is translated as CASSFLPEGLGLGGGELFF.

In DNA, the CDR3 is TGTGCCAGCTCATCCCGGGACAGGGGCCGGGGGGAGCAGTACTTC. The encoded protein is CASSSRDRGRGEQYF. The chain recombines TRBV18 with TRBJ2-7; 10 bases map to TRBD1. Germline CDR1 and CDR2: KGHSH and LQKENI. Germline trimming cut 5 bases from V and 7 bases from J; bases unmatched to any gene: 11. The CDR3 has 15 residues.

The chain joins TRBV15 to TRBJ2-3, with D perhaps matching TRBD1 (5 bases). V was clipped by 0 bases and J by 1 base, with 11 bases between them. CDR3 size: 16 residues. CDR1 and CDR2 from the germline V gene are LNHNV and YYDKDF (reference sequence). DNA of the CDR3: TGTGCCACCAGCAGAGATGGGGCGGTCCGCACAGATACGCAGTATTTT. It specifies CATSRDGAVRTDTQYF. Based on the CDR3 plus reference TRBV15 and TRBJ2-3, the full variable domain is DAMVIQNPRYQVTQFGKPVTLSCSQTLNHNVMYWYQQKSSQAPKLLFHYYDKDFNNEADTPDNFQSRRPNTSFCFLDIRSPGLGDTAMYLCATSRDGAVRTDTQYFGPGTRLTVL.

The chain is built from TRBV29-1 and TRBJ1-1; D not resolved. Germline V gene sequence: CDR1 SQVTM, CDR2 ANQGSEA. V shed 1 base and J shed 1 base, with 10 bases lying between them. The CDR3 is 14 amino acids. CDR3 in amino acids: CSVEAFVENTEAFF. In nucleotides, the CDR3 is TGCAGCGTTGAAGCGTTCGTAGAGAACACTGAAGCTTTCTTT.

The V gene is TRBV29-1, the J gene TRBJ1-2, with D possibly TRBD1 on 5 matching bases. The V end was cut by 3 bases, the J end by 8 bases, with 13 bases between. Germline lookup yields CDR1 SQVTM and CDR2 ANQGSEA. CDR3 length: 12 residues. The CDR3 DNA sequence: TGCAGCGTTGACCGCCAGGGTAGCGGCTACACCTTC. This encodes CSVDRQGSGYTF. Variable domain in full (rest from reference TRBV29-1 and TRBJ1-2): SAVISQKPSRDICQRGTSLTIQCQVDSQVTMMFWYRQQPGQSLTLIATANQGSEATYESGFVIDKFPISRPNLTFSTLTVSNMSPEDSSIYLCSVDRQGSGYTFGSGTRLTVV.

This chain joins TRBV7-3 and TRBJ1-1, with 7 bases fitting TRBD1. The CDR3 sequence is 13 residues long. After removal of 5 bases from V and 3 bases from J, the junction contained 3 bases not matched to a gene. Germline V gene sequence: CDR1 SGHTA, CDR2 FQGTGA. CDR3 sequence reads: CASSLGTDTEAFF. The DNA for the CDR3 is TGTGCCAGCAGCCTCGGGACAGACACTGAAGCTTTCTTT.

The V gene is TRBV7-9, the J gene TRBJ1-2; 7 positions agree with TRBD1. The CDR3 is made up of 13 amino acids. The germline V gene has CDR1 SEHNR and CDR2 FQNEAQ (reference sequence). J was trimmed by 4 bases and V by 4 bases; bases with no gene match: 3. The CDR3 protein is CASSSDRTYGYTF. The CDR3 DNA reads as TGTGCCAGCAGCTCGGACAGGACCTATGGCTACACCTTC.

The rearrangement joins TRBV7-6 to TRBJ2-2; 12 bases agree with TRBD2. The germline CDR1 and CDR2 sequences are SGHVS and FNYEAQ. The CDR3 is made up of 15 amino acids. V was pared by 1 base and J by 13 bases, with 7 bases of the junction left unmatched. The DNA for the CDR3 is TGTGCCAGCAGCTTAGAGACTAGCGGGAGCGGAAGGCTGTTTTTT. Translating it yields CASSLETSGSGRLFF.

The rearrangement uses TRBV5-1 and TRBJ1-2; tentative D call: TRBD1 (6 bases). Germline lookup yields CDR1 SGHRS and CDR2 YFSETQ. The length of the CDR3 is 13 residues. The V end lost 4 bases, the J end lost 1 base, and 8 bases lay between the germline ends. CDR3 region: CASSMDSNYGYTF. The CDR3 bases are TGCGCCAGCAGCATGGACAGTAACTATGGCTACACCTTC.

This chain joins TRBV5-1 and TRBJ2-7, with 7 positions matching TRBD1. The CDR3 spans 13 residues. The V and J ends lost 4 bases and 6 bases, in that order; junction bases with no gene match: 7. Germline V lookup: CDR1 SGHRS, CDR2 YFSETQ. This CDR3 reads CASSLTGFAEQYF. DNA for the CDR3: TGCGCCAGCAGCCTGACAGGGTTCGCCGAGCAGTACTTC.

This clonotype was observed a few times. The chain links TRBV29-1 to TRBJ2-1, with TRBD2 identical over 9 bases. Germline loops: CDR1 SQVTM, CDR2 ANQGSEA. CDR3 length: 16 amino acids. Losses at the gene ends were 8 bases for V and 2 bases for J; bases not matched to a gene: 13. CDR3 region: CSQSRAGGPPYNEQFF. DNA for the CDR3: TGCAGCCAAAGTCGAGCGGGAGGCCCACCCTACAATGAGCAGTTCTTC.

V usage is TRBV28 and J usage is TRBJ2-5; 13 bases map to TRBD2. CDR3 length: 16 residues. The ends lost 6 bases at V and 2 bases at J; junction bases unmatched: 6. CDR1 and CDR2 from the germline V gene are MDHEN and SYDVKM. CDR3 in amino acids: CASSRPLAGGQETQYF. DNA of the CDR3: TGTGCCAGCAGCCGCCCACTAGCGGGAGGGCAAGAGACCCAGTACTTC.

The V and J genes are TRBV3-1 and TRBJ2-7; D tentatively reads TRBD1 or TRBD2 (5 bases each). Germline values: CDR1 LGHDT, CDR2 YNNKEL (reference sequence). The CDR3 is made up of 13 amino acids. The V end was cut by 2 bases, the J end by 4 bases, with 9 bases between. The CDR3 protein is CASSQPGPYEQYF. Written as DNA, the CDR3 is TGTGCCAGCAGCCAACCGGGGCCTTACGAGCAGTACTTC.

The chain recombines TRBV30 with TRBJ1-1; D possibly corresponds to TRBD1 (6 bases). Trimming removed 7 bases at V and 5 bases at J, with 17 bases between. Germline assignment: CDR1 GTSNPN and CDR2 SVGIG (reference sequence). The CDR3 consists of 13 residues. CDR3 sequence: CAYTQGPGTEAFF. In DNA, the CDR3 is TGTGCCTACACCCAGGGGCCGGGAACTGAAGCTTTCTTT. The complete variable domain, with remaining parts taken from reference TRBV30 and TRBJ1-1, reads SQTIHQWPATLVQPVGSPLSLECTVEGTSNPNLYWYRQAAGRGLQLLFYSVGIGQISSEVPQNLSASRPQDRQFILSSKKLLLSDSGFYLCAYTQGPGTEAFFGQGTRLTVV.

The rearrangement links TRBV5-1 to TRBJ2-3, with a weak D call TRBD2 (6 bases). CDR3 size: 15 residues. Trimming took off 6 bases at V and 5 bases at J, with 19 bases between the two ends. Germline CDR1 SGHRS, CDR2 YFSETQ. The CDR3 sequence: CASTAGTSFVDTQYF. In DNA form, the CDR3 reads TGCGCCAGCACAGCCGGGACTTCTTTCGTAGATACGCAGTATTTT.

The chain has TRBV2 and TRBJ1-2, with a possible D match to TRBD1 (6 bases). The CDR3 extends over 11 amino acids. The germline V and J ends were trimmed by 6 bases and 5 bases, with 7 bases remaining between them. Looked up from germline, CDR1 is SNHLY and CDR2 is FYNNEI. CDR3 in DNA: TGTGCCAGCAGGGGGGCGTATGGCTACACCTTC. As protein: CASRGAYGYTF.

The chain recombines TRBV7-2 with TRBJ2-4; TRBD2 matches at 7 bases. With 1 base clipped from V and 3 bases from J, the junction kept 3 bases outside the gene matches. Looked up from germline, CDR1 is SGHTA and CDR2 is FQGNSA. This CDR3 has 15 residues. In DNA, the CDR3 is TGTGCCAGCAGCTTAGGGGGGGGAAACAAAAACATTCAGTACTTC. This gives the protein CASSLGGGNKNIQYF.

This clonotype was counted once. The chain couples TRBV2 to TRBJ2-3; possibly TRBD2 for D (6 bases). V was cut by 7 bases and J by 14 bases, with 13 bases left in between. The CDR3 extends over 10 amino acids. Germline CDR1 and CDR2: SNHLY and FYNNEI. The DNA of the CDR3 is TGTGCCAGCAACAGGACTATGCCGTATTTT. Translation: CASNRTMPYF.